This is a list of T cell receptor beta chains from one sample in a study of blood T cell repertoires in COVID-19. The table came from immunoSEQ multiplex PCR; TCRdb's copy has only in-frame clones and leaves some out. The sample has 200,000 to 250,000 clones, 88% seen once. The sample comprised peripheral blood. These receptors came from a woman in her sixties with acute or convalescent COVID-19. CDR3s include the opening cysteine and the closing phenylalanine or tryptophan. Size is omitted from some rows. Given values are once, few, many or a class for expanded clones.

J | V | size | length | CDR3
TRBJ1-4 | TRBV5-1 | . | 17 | CASSLVAGTSTNEKLFF
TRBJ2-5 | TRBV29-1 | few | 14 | CSVELGLGQETQYF
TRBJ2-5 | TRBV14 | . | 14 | CASSHNRGQETQYF
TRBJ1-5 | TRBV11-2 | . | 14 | CASSLDRGRQPQHF
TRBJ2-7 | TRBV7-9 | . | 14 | CASSLGLVVYEQYF
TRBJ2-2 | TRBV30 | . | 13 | CAWSVMSTGELFF
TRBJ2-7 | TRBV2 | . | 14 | CASTEGASSYEQYF
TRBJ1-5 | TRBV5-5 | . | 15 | CASSRDSGGSQPQHF
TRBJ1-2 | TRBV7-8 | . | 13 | CASSSRAGYGYTF
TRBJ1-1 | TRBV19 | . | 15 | CASSIPKGGHTEAFF
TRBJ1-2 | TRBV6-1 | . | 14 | CASSESGQTNGYTF
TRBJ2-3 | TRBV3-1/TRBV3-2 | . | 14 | CASRRRQGSDTQYF
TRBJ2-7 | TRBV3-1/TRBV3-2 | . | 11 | CASRGAHEQYF
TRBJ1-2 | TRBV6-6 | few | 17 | CASSPSLGAQNLYGYTF
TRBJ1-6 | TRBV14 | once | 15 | CASSKGQGLFSPLHF
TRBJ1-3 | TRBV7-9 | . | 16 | CASSLAPVSSGNTIYF
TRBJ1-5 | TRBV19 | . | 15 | CASSILVLGNQPQHF
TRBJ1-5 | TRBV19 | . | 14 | CASSPTGGNQPQHF
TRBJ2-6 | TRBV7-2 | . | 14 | CASSLYSGANVLTF
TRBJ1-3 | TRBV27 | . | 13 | CASSRGAGNTIYF
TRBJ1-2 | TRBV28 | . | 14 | CASSLSTGGRGYTF
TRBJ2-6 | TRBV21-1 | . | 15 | CASSPDRVGANVLTF
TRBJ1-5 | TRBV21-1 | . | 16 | CASSKGTSWRNQPQHF
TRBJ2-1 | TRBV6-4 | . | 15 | CASSPQGGVNNEQFF